The rows below give T cell receptor beta chains drawn from one sample of a study of blood T cell repertoires in COVID-19. Measured with immunoSEQ multiplex PCR; TCRdb has only the in-frame clones, and not every one. The table shows approximately 170,000 clones, with about 80% occurring only once. The specimen was peripheral blood. These receptors all come from a man in his 70s with active or convalescent COVID-19. CDR3s include the opening cysteine and the closing phenylalanine or tryptophan. Fields, in order: D gene, V gene, clone size, J gene, CDR3 DNA, CDR3 protein. The D gene is left open where the match is weak. Not every row has a clone size; where given, it reads once, few, many or a size class.

>NA|TRBV15|few|TRBJ2-6
TGTGCCACCAGCAGAGTCAGGTCGGGGGCCAACGTCCTGACTTTC
CATSRVRSGANVLTF
>NA|TRBV11-2|NA|TRBJ2-3
TGTGCCAGCAGCACCGGGGATACGCAGTATTTT
CASSTGDTQYF
>NA|TRBV30|NA|TRBJ1-5
TGTGCCTGGAGCCGACAGGGCAATCAGCCCCAGCATTTT
CAWSRQGNQPQHF
>NA|TRBV6-5|NA|TRBJ1-3
TGTGCCAGCAGTTACTCCGCCGGGACTACCGGAAACACCATATATTTT
CASSYSAGTTGNTIYF
>TRBD2|TRBV10-2|once|TRBJ2-7
TGCGCCAGCACCGGGACTAGCGGGAGCTACGAGCAGTACTTC
CASTGTSGSYEQYF
>NA|TRBV5-1|NA|TRBJ2-7
TGCGCCAGCAGCCTGGGGGCCCTCTACGAGCAGTACTTC
CASSLGALYEQYF
>NA|TRBV5-8|NA|TRBJ1-1
TGTGCCAGCAGCTTGGCGGAGGCCACTGAAGCTTTCTTT
CASSLAEATEAFF
>TRBD1|TRBV7-2|NA|TRBJ2-7
TGTGCCAGCAGCTACAGACAGGGCGGGTACGAGCAGTACTTC
CASSYRQGGYEQYF
>TRBD1|TRBV2|NA|TRBJ1-2
TGTGCCAGCAGTAGACAGGGGACCTTTGAAAGCTATGGCTACACCTTC
CASSRQGTFESYGYTF
>NA|TRBV7-8|NA|TRBJ1-1
TGTGCCAGCAGCTTAGGTCGACAGTCCCGGGGGTACACTGAAGCTTTCTTT
CASSLGRQSRGYTEAFF
>NA|TRBV6-5|NA|TRBJ1-4
TGTGCCAGCAGGAACTCGGGTAATGAAAAACTGTTTTTT
CASRNSGNEKLFF
>NA|TRBV5-4|NA|TRBJ1-2
TGTGCCAGCAGCTTCCCAGACACCCATTATGGCTACACCTTC
CASSFPDTHYGYTF
>NA|TRBV5-8|NA|TRBJ2-1
TGTGCCAGCAGCTTGGGCGGACTATTCTACAATGAGCAGTTCTTC
CASSLGGLFYNEQFF
>NA|TRBV29-1|NA|TRBJ2-1
TGCAGCGTTGTCAGGGTTGAGCAGTTCTTC
CSVVRVEQFF
>NA|TRBV6-6|NA|TRBJ1-2
TGTGCCAGCAGGCCACCCGGGGGACTCAGGAGCTATGGCTACACCTTC
CASRPPGGLRSYGYTF
>NA|TRBV19|NA|TRBJ1-4
TGTGCCAGCAAGGGGGGGACTAATGAAAAACTGTTTTTT
CASKGGTNEKLFF
>TRBD1|TRBV10-3|many|TRBJ1-6
TGTGCCATCAGTGGAGACAGGGGGGTGAATTCACCCCTCCACTTT
CAISGDRGVNSPLHF
>NA|TRBV4-3|NA|TRBJ1-1
TGCGCCAGCAGCCTTTGGCTTGAGGACACTGAAGCTTTCTTT
CASSLWLEDTEAFF